This TCR beta chain is from a study of shared clonotypes between healthy human individuals. The CDR3 totals 14 residues. V lost 2 bases to trimming and J lost 7 bases, with 14 bases between them. Germline-derived CDR1 and CDR2 are MNHNY and SVGAGI (reference sequence). This clone turned up a few times. Some clones are missing from TCRdb's copy, which holds only in-frame ones; the method was immunoSEQ multiplex PCR. The sample has under 1,100,000 clones; approximately 70% are singletons. The receptor comes from a man between 18 and 35 years old in good health. The J gene is TRBJ1-2, the V gene TRBV6-6, with D possibly matching TRBD1 (5 bases). Sequenced input: memory CD4+ T cells sorted from blood. The subset here: CD45RA-negative fraction. The CDR3 region is CASSYPPQGPGYTF. CDR3 DNA sequence: TGTGCCAGCAGTTACCCACCCCAGGGTCCTGGCTACACCTTC.